This T cell receptor beta chain was identified during a study of T cell responses to AZD1222 COVID-19 vaccine. Study-wide findings and caveats: White British ancestry dominated among donors, who included more females, and clonal diversity was possibly underestimated. Researchers report vaccine-associated CD4 TCRs spanning spike, with dominance at 160-218 and 743-854. An increase in Spike-specific TCR breadth and depth was observed after two AZD1222 doses.

Repertoires were generated with immunoSEQ multiplex PCR, while TCRdb's copy carries only in-frame clones and drops some. This table has 100,000 to 140,000 clones, approximately 88% appearing once. The V end was cut by 0 bases, the J end by 1 base, with 10 bases between. Germline CDR1 is GTSNPN and CDR2 is SVGIG (reference sequence). The CDR3 spans 15 residues. As for this clone: Antigen: not known.

Source: peripheral blood, taken on day 0 of AZD1222 vaccination. This rearrangement joins TRBV30 to TRBJ2-1; possibly TRBD2 for D (6 bases). The TCR comes from an adult in good health. The CDR3 protein is CAWSVDGSSYNEQFF. CDR3 nucleotides: TGTGCCTGGAGTGTAGACGGGAGTTCCTACAATGAGCAGTTCTTC.